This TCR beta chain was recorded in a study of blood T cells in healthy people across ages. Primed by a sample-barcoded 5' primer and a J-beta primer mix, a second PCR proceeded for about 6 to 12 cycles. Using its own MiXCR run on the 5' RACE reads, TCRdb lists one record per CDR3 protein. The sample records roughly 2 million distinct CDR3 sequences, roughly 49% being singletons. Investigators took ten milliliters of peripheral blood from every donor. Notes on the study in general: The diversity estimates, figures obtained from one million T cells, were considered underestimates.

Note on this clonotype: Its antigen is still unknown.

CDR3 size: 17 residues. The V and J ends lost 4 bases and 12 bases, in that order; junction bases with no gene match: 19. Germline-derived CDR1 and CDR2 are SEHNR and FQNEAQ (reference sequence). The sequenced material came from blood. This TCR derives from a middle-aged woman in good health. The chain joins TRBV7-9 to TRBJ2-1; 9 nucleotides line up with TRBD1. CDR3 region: CASSSHTQTGGPCVQFF. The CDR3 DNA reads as TGTGCCAGCAGCTCCCACACCCAAACAGGGGGCCCCTGCGTGCAGTTCTTC.